This is a list of T cell receptor beta chains from one sample in a study of radiotherapy plus CTLA-4 blockade in lung cancer. Clones were sequenced by immunoSEQ multiplex PCR, and TCRdb holds only the in-frame ones, with some missing. The sample lists about 120,000 clones; about 87% were seen once. The sample was peripheral blood, taken from a patient treated with radiotherapy plus ipilimumab. Receptors were obtained from a human donor with non-small cell lung cancer that progressed on radiotherapy plus ipilimumab. Each CDR3 is given with its conserved first and last residue. Fields, in order: V gene, clone size, D gene, J gene, CDR3 protein, CDR3 DNA. A D gene is named only where the DNA matches it firmly. Only some rows state a clone size, as once, few, many or a class for expanded clones.

V gene: TRBV6-6
clone size: NA
D gene: TRBD1
J gene: TRBJ1-1
CDR3 protein: CASKGTVNTEAFF
CDR3 DNA: TGTGCCAGCAAGGGGACAGTGAACACTGAAGCTTTCTTT

V gene: TRBV5-1
clone size: NA
D gene: NA
J gene: TRBJ2-5
CDR3 protein: CASGPDKIQETQYF
CDR3 DNA: TGCGCCAGCGGACCGGACAAGATCCAAGAGACCCAGTACTTC

V gene: TRBV10-2
clone size: once
D gene: TRBD1
J gene: TRBJ1-2
CDR3 protein: CASSVGQGSSYTF
CDR3 DNA: TGCGCCAGCAGTGTGGGACAGGGCTCGAGCTACACCTTC

V gene: TRBV27
clone size: NA
D gene: TRBD1
J gene: TRBJ1-2
CDR3 protein: CASSLRDRGSSGYTF
CDR3 DNA: TGTGCCAGCAGTTTAAGGGACAGGGGTTCGAGTGGCTACACCTTC

V gene: TRBV9
clone size: NA
D gene: TRBD1
J gene: TRBJ1-4
CDR3 protein: CASSVGHGTGDNEKLFF
CDR3 DNA: TGTGCCAGCAGCGTAGGGCATGGGACAGGGGATAATGAAAAACTGTTTTTT

V gene: TRBV5-1
clone size: NA
D gene: TRBD1
J gene: TRBJ1-2
CDR3 protein: CASSLGGGKDGYTF
CDR3 DNA: TGCGCCAGCAGCTTGGGAGGGGGCAAGGATGGCTACACCTTC

V gene: TRBV5-4
clone size: NA
D gene: NA
J gene: TRBJ2-1
CDR3 protein: CASSPPPAAGNNEQFF
CDR3 DNA: TGTGCCAGCAGCCCCCCCCCGGCGGCAGGGAACAATGAGCAGTTCTTC

V gene: TRBV18
clone size: NA
D gene: NA
J gene: TRBJ1-2
CDR3 protein: CASAPVGGYGYTF
CDR3 DNA: TGTGCCAGCGCCCCGGTAGGGGGCTATGGCTACACCTTC

V gene: TRBV9
clone size: NA
D gene: NA
J gene: TRBJ2-2
CDR3 protein: CASSVGTENTGELFF
CDR3 DNA: TGTGCCAGCAGCGTAGGCACCGAAAACACCGGGGAGCTGTTTTTT

V gene: TRBV7-8
clone size: NA
D gene: TRBD2
J gene: TRBJ2-2
CDR3 protein: CASSLRLAGATNTGELFF
CDR3 DNA: TGTGCCAGCAGCTTACGGCTAGCGGGAGCCACGAACACCGGGGAGCTGTTTTTT

V gene: TRBV7-3
clone size: NA
D gene: NA
J gene: TRBJ2-1
CDR3 protein: CASSLNRQGEQFF
CDR3 DNA: TGTGCCAGCAGCTTAAATCGGCAAGGGGAGCAGTTCTTC

V gene: TRBV19
clone size: NA
D gene: TRBD2
J gene: TRBJ2-1
CDR3 protein: CASSLAGSSYNEQFF
CDR3 DNA: TGTGCCAGTAGTTTAGCGGGGAGCTCCTACAATGAGCAGTTCTTC

V gene: TRBV18
clone size: NA
D gene: NA
J gene: TRBJ2-7
CDR3 protein: CASSPGQGAIYEQYF
CDR3 DNA: TGTGCCAGCTCTCCAGGGCAGGGAGCGATTTACGAGCAGTACTTC